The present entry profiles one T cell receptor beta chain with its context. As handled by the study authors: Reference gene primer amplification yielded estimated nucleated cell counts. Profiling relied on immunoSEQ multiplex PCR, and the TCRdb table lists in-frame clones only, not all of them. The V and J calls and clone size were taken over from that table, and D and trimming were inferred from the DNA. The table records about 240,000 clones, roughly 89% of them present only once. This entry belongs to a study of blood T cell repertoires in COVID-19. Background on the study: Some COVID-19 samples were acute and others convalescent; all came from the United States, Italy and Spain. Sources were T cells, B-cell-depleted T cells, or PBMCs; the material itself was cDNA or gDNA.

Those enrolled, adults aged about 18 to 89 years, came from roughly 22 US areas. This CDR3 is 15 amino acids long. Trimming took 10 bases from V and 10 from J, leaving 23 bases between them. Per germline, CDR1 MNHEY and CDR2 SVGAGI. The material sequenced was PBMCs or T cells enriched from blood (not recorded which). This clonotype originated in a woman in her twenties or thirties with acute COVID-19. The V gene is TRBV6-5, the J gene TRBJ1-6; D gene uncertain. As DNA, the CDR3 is TGTGCCACCCTTTGGAGGGAAGGTGAGAACTCACCCCTCCACTTT. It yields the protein CATLWREGENSPLHF.